This is a list of T cell receptor beta chains from one sample in a study of CD8 T cells in ankylosing spondylitis. TCRdb recomputed calls from the 5' RACE reads with MiXCR, one row per CDR3 protein. The data contain about 240,000 distinct CDR3 sequences, 7.5% to 9% of them singletons. The material sequenced was blood, either unsorted or a sorted T cell fraction (not recorded which). These receptors all come from a male donor with ankylosing spondylitis or in good health (not recorded which). The CDR3 runs from the conserved cysteine through the conserved F or W. A D gene is named only where the DNA matches it firmly. Some rows mark clone size as missing; the rest say once, few, many or name a class of expanded clone.

J gene | V gene | D gene | clone size | CDR3 protein | CDR3 DNA
TRBJ2-3 | TRBV7-2 | - | - | CASSLGFGTDTQYF | TGTGCCAGCAGCTTGGGCTTCGGCACAGATACGCAGTATTTT
TRBJ1-2 | TRBV10-3 | - | many | CAISEPVSTAVAGYTF | TGTGCCATCAGTGAGCCGGTCTCGACGGCAGTCGCTGGCTACACCTTC
TRBJ2-1 | TRBV4-1 | TRBD1 | few | CASSQAGTGGNEQFF | TGCGCCAGCAGCCAGGCCGGGACAGGGGGCAATGAGCAGTTCTTC
TRBJ2-1 | TRBV7-2 | - | few | CASSSERHNEQFF | TGTGCCAGCAGTAGCGAGCGGCACAATGAGCAGTTCTTC
TRBJ1-1 | TRBV21-1 | - | - | CASINTGGNTEAFF | TGTGCCAGCATCAACACAGGGGGGAACACTGAAGCTTTCTTT
TRBJ2-5 | TRBV18 | - | - | CASSRNGQVKETQYF | TGTGCCAGCTCACGCAACGGGCAAGTCAAAGAGACCCAGTACTTC
TRBJ2-7 | TRBV5-1 | - | many | CASSTSGTGGLSEQYF | TGCGCCAGCAGCACATCGGGAACCGGGGGTCTTTCCGAGCAGTACTTC
TRBJ2-6 | TRBV12-3/TRBV12-4 | TRBD1 | - | CACGTGTPGANVLTF | TGTGCCTGTGGGACAGGGACACCTGGGGCCAACGTCCTGACTTTC
TRBJ1-1 | TRBV20-1 | TRBD1 | few | CSARDPGQGFNTEAFF | TGCAGTGCTAGAGACCCAGGACAGGGTTTCAACACTGAAGCTTTCTTT
TRBJ1-6 | TRBV11-1 | - | many | CASSYQGIGNSPLHF | TGTGCCAGCAGTTATCAGGGAATCGGGAATTCACCCCTCCACTTT
TRBJ2-2 | TRBV6-1 | - | many | CASTEDSNTGELFF | TGTGCCAGCACCGAGGACTCTAACACCGGGGAGCTGTTTTTT
TRBJ2-1 | TRBV20-1 | - | many | CSASLGMILYNEQFF | TGCAGTGCTTCCCTCGGGATGATATTATACAATGAGCAGTTCTTC
TRBJ2-4 | TRBV4-1 | - | many | CASSQEESAGEAKNIQYF | TGCGCCAGCAGCCAAGAGGAGTCCGCCGGAGAGGCCAAAAACATTCAGTACTTC
TRBJ2-7 | TRBV5-6 | - | - | CASSLRVEQYF | TGTGCCAGCAGCTTAAGGGTCGAGCAGTACTTC
TRBJ2-7 | TRBV6-1 | TRBD1 | many | CASSRPTGGNTYEQYF | TGTGCCAGCAGTCGCCCGACAGGGGGTAACACCTACGAGCAGTACTTC
TRBJ2-1 | TRBV5-1 | TRBD2 | many | CASRTSGGTYNEQFF | TGCGCCAGCAGGACTAGCGGGGGCACCTACAATGAGCAGTTCTTC
TRBJ2-5 | TRBV7-6 | - | many | CASTPDGEETQYF | TGTGCCAGCACCCCGGACGGGGAAGAGACCCAGTACTTC
TRBJ1-3 | TRBV7-9 | - | few | CASSRPPTGNTIYF | TGTGCCAGCAGCCGCCCGCCTACTGGAAACACCATATATTTT
TRBJ2-5 | TRBV6-2/TRBV6-3 | - | many | CASSYHSGKETQYF | TGTGCCAGCAGTTACCACTCGGGGAAGGAGACCCAGTACTTC
TRBJ2-5 | TRBV20-1 | - | - | CSSDLKETQYF | TGCAGCTCGGACCTAAAAGAGACCCAGTACTTC
TRBJ1-1 | TRBV6-5 | - | many | CASSSLDSEAFF | TGTGCCAGCAGTTCACTTGACAGTGAAGCTTTCTTT
TRBJ1-1 | TRBV7-2 | - | many | CASSLEANTEAFF | TGTGCCAGCAGCTTAGAGGCGAACACTGAAGCTTTCTTT
TRBJ2-7 | TRBV6-1 | - | many | CASRFVGTTYEQYF | TGTGCCAGCAGGTTCGTCGGGACAACCTACGAGCAGTACTTC
TRBJ2-1 | TRBV20-1 | TRBD2 | many | CSASKGAGYNEQFF | TGCAGTGCTTCCAAAGGAGCGGGGTACAATGAGCAGTTCTTC
TRBJ1-2 | TRBV5-1 | TRBD1 | many | CASSLQAGTVNYGYTF | TGCGCCAGCAGCCTGCAAGCCGGGACAGTTAACTATGGCTACACCTTC
TRBJ1-6 | TRBV4-3 | - | many | CASSQVHPANSPLHF | TGCGCCAGCAGCCAAGTTCACCCAGCTAATTCACCCCTCCACTTT
TRBJ2-2 | TRBV30 | TRBD1 | - | CAWRTGTGNGELFF | TGTGCCTGGAGGACGGGGACAGGGAACGGGGAGCTGTTTTTT
TRBJ1-5 | TRBV30 | - | - | CAWSVSYNQPQHF | TGTGCCTGGAGCGTTTCGTACAATCAGCCCCAGCATTTT
TRBJ1-2 | TRBV7-9 | TRBD1 | many | CASRSPGQGGANYGYTF | TGTGCCAGCAGATCTCCGGGACAGGGGGGTGCTAACTATGGCTACACCTTC
TRBJ2-5 | TRBV6-1 | - | many | CASRPDRLQETQYF | TGTGCCAGCAGACCCGACAGGCTACAAGAGACCCAGTACTTC
TRBJ2-7 | TRBV12-3/TRBV12-4 | - | many | CASSLETGRRYEQYF | TGTGCCAGCAGTTTAGAAACGGGACGTCGCTACGAGCAGTACTTC
TRBJ2-2 | TRBV7-2 | TRBD2 | many | CASSFSGGIRAGELFF | TGTGCCAGCAGCTTTTCGGGGGGAATTAGGGCCGGGGAGCTGTTTTTT
TRBJ1-1 | TRBV3-1 | - | many | CASSQDGRIRTEAFF | TGTGCCAGCAGCCAAGATGGCAGGATCAGAACTGAAGCTTTCTTT
TRBJ1-1 | TRBV7-9 | - | few | CASSSLIGTEAFF | TGTGCCAGCAGCTCCCTTATCGGCACTGAAGCTTTCTTT
TRBJ2-3 | TRBV20-1 | - | many | CSARARRTDHTDTQYF | TGCAGTGCTAGAGCGCGTCGTACAGATCACACAGATACGCAGTATTTT
TRBJ1-5 | TRBV6-2/TRBV6-3 | - | many | CASSLWGDQPQHF | TGTGCCAGCAGTTTATGGGGCGATCAGCCCCAGCATTTT
TRBJ1-1 | TRBV4-3 | - | many | CASSQGGGAVAFF | TGCGCCAGCAGCCAAGGGGGGGGGGCGGTGGCTTTCTTT
TRBJ2-7 | TRBV7-2 | - | - | CASSLSTGSYEQYF | TGTGCCAGCAGCTTATCAACAGGGTCCTACGAGCAGTACTTC
TRBJ2-2 | TRBV6-2/TRBV6-3 | - | many | CASSHTPPGRDTGELFF | TGTGCCAGCAGTCATACCCCACCTGGGCGGGACACCGGGGAGCTGTTTTTT
TRBJ1-5 | TRBV6-6 | - | many | CASSIYNTEPQHF | TGTGCCAGCAGTATTTATAACACCGAGCCCCAGCATTTT
TRBJ1-5 | TRBV5-1 | TRBD1 | many | CASSPGTVPVRPQHF | TGCGCCAGCAGCCCCGGGACAGTGCCCGTTAGGCCCCAGCATTTT
TRBJ2-2 | TRBV20-1 | TRBD2 | few | CSARGAGGLNTGELFF | TGCAGTGCTAGAGGGGCGGGGGGCCTGAACACCGGGGAGCTGTTTTTT
TRBJ2-4 | TRBV6-1 | - | many | CASSEGSKNIQYF | TGTGCCAGCAGTGAAGGGTCCAAAAACATTCAGTACTTC